This T cell receptor beta chain was recovered during a study of T cells in Graves' hyperthyroidism and ophthalmopathy. This clonotype was seen many times. The TCR beta CDR3 regions underwent amplification using RNA transcripts as the source. When the TCR CDR3 underwent first-round RT-PCR, the HTBI primer set was used. MiXCR was run by TCRdb on the multiplex PCR reads, yielding one entry per CDR3 protein. The sample records 400,000 to 600,000 distinct CDR3 sequences, roughly a sixth being singletons. Germline values: CDR1 SGHTA, CDR2 FQGNSA. The CDR3 covers 15 residues. Deletions cut 1 base from V and 5 bases from J, with 15 bases between.

Sequencing was carried out using blood. The chain recombines TRBV7-2 with TRBJ2-7, with a possible D match to TRBD2 (6 bases). This receptor was obtained from a woman aged 25-40 years with Graves' ophthalmopathy. The CDR3 protein is CASSLVSGAGNEQYF. Written as DNA, the CDR3 is TGTGCCAGCAGCTTAGTGTCGGGAGCTGGAAACGAGCAGTACTTC. Together with reference TRBV7-2 and TRBJ2-7, the CDR3 gives the full variable domain: GAGVSQSPSNKVTEKGKDVELRCDPISGHTALYWYRQSLGQGLEFLIYFQGNSAPDKSGLPSDRFSAERTGGSVSTLTIQRTQQEDSAVYLCASSLVSGAGNEQYFGPGTRLTVT.